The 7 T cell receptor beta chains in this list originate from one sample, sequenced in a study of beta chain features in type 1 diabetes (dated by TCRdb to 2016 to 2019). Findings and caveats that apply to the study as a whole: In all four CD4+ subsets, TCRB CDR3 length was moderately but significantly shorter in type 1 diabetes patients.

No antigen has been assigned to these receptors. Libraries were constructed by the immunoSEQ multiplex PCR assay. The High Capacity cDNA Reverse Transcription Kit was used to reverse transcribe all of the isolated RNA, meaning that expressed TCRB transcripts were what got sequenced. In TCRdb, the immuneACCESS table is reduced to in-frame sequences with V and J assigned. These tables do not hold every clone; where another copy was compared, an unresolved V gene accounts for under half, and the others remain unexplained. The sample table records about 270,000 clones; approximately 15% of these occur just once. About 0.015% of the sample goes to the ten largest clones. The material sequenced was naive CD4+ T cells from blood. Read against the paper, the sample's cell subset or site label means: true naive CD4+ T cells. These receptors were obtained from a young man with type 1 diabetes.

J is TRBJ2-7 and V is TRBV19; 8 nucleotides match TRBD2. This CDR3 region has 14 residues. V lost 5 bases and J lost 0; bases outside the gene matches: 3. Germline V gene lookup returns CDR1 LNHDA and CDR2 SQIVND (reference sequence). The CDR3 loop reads CASSVAGSSYEQYF. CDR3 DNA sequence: TGTGCCAGTAGTGTAGCGGGGAGCTCCTACGAGCAGTACTTC.

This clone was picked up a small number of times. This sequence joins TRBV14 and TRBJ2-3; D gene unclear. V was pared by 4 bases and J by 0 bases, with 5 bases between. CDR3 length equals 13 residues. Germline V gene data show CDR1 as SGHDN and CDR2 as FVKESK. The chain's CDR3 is CASSPGSTDTQYF. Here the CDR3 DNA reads TGTGCCAGCAGCCCCGGGAGCACAGATACGCAGTATTTT.

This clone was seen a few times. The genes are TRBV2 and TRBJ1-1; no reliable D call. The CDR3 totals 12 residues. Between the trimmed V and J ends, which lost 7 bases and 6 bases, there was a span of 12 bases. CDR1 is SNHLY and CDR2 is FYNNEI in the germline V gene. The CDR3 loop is CASIRPGAEAFF. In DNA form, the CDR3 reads TGTGCCAGCATCCGGCCCGGGGCTGAAGCTTTCTTT.

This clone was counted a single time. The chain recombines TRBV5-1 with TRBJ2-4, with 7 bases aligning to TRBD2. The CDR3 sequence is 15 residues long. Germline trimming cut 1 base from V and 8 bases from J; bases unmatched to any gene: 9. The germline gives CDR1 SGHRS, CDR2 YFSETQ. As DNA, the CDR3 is TGCGCCAGCAGCTTGAGGGCGGGAGAGGGGTACATTCAGTACTTC. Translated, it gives CASSLRAGEGYIQYF.

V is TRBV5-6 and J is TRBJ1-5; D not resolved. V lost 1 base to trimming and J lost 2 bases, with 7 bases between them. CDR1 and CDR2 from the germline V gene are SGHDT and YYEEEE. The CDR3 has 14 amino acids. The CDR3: CASSLLRGNQPQHF. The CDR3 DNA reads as TGTGCCAGCAGCTTGTTACGGGGCAATCAGCCCCAGCATTTT.

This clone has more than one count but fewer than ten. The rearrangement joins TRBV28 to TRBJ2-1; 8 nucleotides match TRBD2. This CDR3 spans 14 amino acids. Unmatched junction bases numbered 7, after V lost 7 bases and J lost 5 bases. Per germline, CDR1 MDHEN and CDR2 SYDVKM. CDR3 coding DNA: TGTGCCAGCACCGTACTAGCGGAAGACAATGAGCAGTTCTTC. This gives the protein CASTVLAEDNEQFF.

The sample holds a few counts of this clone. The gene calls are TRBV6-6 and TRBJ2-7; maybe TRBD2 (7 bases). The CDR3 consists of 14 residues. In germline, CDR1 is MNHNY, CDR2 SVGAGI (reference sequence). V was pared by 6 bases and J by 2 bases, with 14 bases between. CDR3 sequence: CASSRGGAPYEQYF. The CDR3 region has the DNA TGTGCCAGCAGCAGGGGAGGGGCGCCCTACGAGCAGTACTTC.